These 16 T cell receptor beta chains were sequenced from one sample in a study of blood T cells in healthy people across ages. With a J-beta primer mix and a sample-barcoded 5' primer, a second PCR ran 7 to 11 cycles. TCRdb processed the 5' RACE reads anew with MiXCR; each CDR3 protein has one entry. The table has about a million distinct CDR3 sequences, just over 50% seen once. The specimen sequenced was blood. These receptors were taken from a woman aged 55-70 years in good health.

This clonotype occurred once. The CDR3 nucleotides are TGTGCCAGCAGCCAAAGAAGGGGGCTCCATGAGCAGTTCTTC. It yields the protein CASSQRRGLHEQFF. The rearrangement uses TRBV7-2 and TRBJ2-1, with TRBD1 matching over 7 bases. With 5 bases clipped from V and 8 bases from J, the junction kept 9 bases outside the gene matches. Looked up from germline, CDR1 is SGHTA and CDR2 is FQGNSA. The CDR3 extends over 14 amino acids.

This clonotype was counted ten times or more. J is TRBJ2-5 and V is TRBV20-1; TRBD2 might be the D (6 bases). Trimming took 6 bases from V and 2 from J, leaving 16 bases between them. There are 14 residues in the CDR3. Germline V gene data show CDR1 as DFQATT and CDR2 as SNEGSKA (reference sequence). The CDR3 region has the DNA TGCAGTGCCGCTACTAGCCTCCGACAAGAGACCCAGTACTTC. Its protein product is CSAATSLRQETQYF.

In this sample, this clonotype turned up a few times. The chain employs TRBV27 and TRBJ2-4; 7 bases align to TRBD2. CDR3 length: 15 residues. Trimming cost V 1 base and J 0 bases; bases outside gene matches: 0. Per germline, CDR1 MNHEY and CDR2 SMNVEV (reference sequence). Here the CDR3 DNA reads TGTGCCAGCAGTTTATGGGGGGGAGCCAAAAACATTCAGTACTTC. It encodes CASSLWGGAKNIQYF.

The DNA for the CDR3 is TGTGCCAGTAGTATATGGGGGAGGAGCCCCGTTAATGAGCAGTTCTTC. Amino acid sequence: CASSIWGRSPVNEQFF. The chain has TRBV19 and TRBJ2-1, with D perhaps matching TRBD2 (6 bases). Trimming took off 2 bases at V and 7 bases at J, with 18 bases between the two ends. The germline gives CDR1 LNHDA, CDR2 SQIVND (reference sequence). The CDR3 sequence is 16 residues long.

This clonotype was recorded only once. The rearrangement uses TRBV5-1 and TRBJ1-6; 7 bases fit TRBD1. The length of the CDR3 is 16 residues. Germline V CDR1 and CDR2: SGHRS, YFSETQ. Trimming took 0 bases from V and 8 from J; bases not matched to a gene: 8. Here the CDR3 DNA reads TGCGCCAGCAGCTTGGAAGGGACAGTGTTTGATTCACCCCTCCACTTT. It is translated as CASSLEGTVFDSPLHF.

The J gene is TRBJ1-2, the V gene TRBV5-1; D gene ambiguous. CDR3 length: 16 residues. The V end was cut by 4 bases, the J end by 4 bases, with 20 bases between. From germline, CDR1 is SGHRS and CDR2 YFSETQ. The CDR3 loop reads CASSERSGREPYGYTF. The DNA for the CDR3 is TGCGCCAGCAGCGAGAGGTCGGGGAGGGAACCCTATGGCTACACCTTC.

This clonotype has only a few counts. This chain uses TRBV7-9 with TRBJ2-1; possibly TRBD2 for D (7 bases). The CDR3 runs to 17 residues. CDR1 is SEHNR, CDR2 FQNEAQ, per germline (reference sequence). Trimming stripped 5 bases from V and 2 bases from J, with 19 bases between. The CDR3 reads CASSLGGTPIPYNEQFF. DNA for the CDR3: TGTGCCAGCAGCCTGGGGGGGACACCGATTCCCTACAATGAGCAGTTCTTC.

About this clonotype: A junction end diverges from the germline sequence, so it may reflect a read error. The chain links TRBV20-1 to TRBJ2-3; D uncertain. The CDR3 totals 14 residues. Germline lookup yields CDR1 DFQATT and CDR2 SNEGSKA (reference sequence). CDR3 in amino acids: CSARARTTTDTQYF. As DNA, the CDR3 is TGCAGTGCCAGAGCCCGGACGACCACAGATACGCAGTATTTT.

The V gene is TRBV6-5, the J gene TRBJ2-3; no clear D gene. This CDR3 is built from 13 residues. The germline V gene has CDR1 MNHEY and CDR2 SVGAGI. V lost 2 bases to trimming and J lost 8 bases, with 11 bases between them. CDR3 sequence reads: CASSYTSIGTQYF. The CDR3 DNA is TGTGCCAGCAGTTACACGAGCATCGGTACGCAGTATTTT.

J is TRBJ2-7 and V is TRBV20-1, with 11 positions matching TRBD1. Germline CDR1 DFQATT, CDR2 SNEGSKA (reference sequence). There are 20 residues in the CDR3. After removal of 4 bases from V and 10 bases from J, the junction contained 30 bases not matched to a gene. In DNA, the CDR3 is TGCAGTGCTAAGGACCGGGACAGGGGGAAGGGGCTGCCACCAGTAGGCACCCAGTACTTC. It codes for CSAKDRDRGKGLPPVGTQYF.

The chain employs TRBV4-3 and TRBJ2-4, with 9 bases that match TRBD1. The J call is doubtful: the DNA matches TRBJ2-7 better. Germline V lookup: CDR1 LGHNA, CDR2 YSLEER. The length of the CDR3 is 15 residues. The CDR3 is CASSLRPGTGSEQYF. In nucleotides, the CDR3 is TGCGCCAGCAGCCTTCGTCCCGGGACAGGGTCCGAGCAGTACTTC.

This clonotype was seen a single time. DNA of the CDR3: TGCAGTGCTAGAGATGACAGGTCCCCCTTCCGATCCTATGGCTACACCTTC. This sequence encodes CSARDDRSPFRSYGYTF. The rearrangement links TRBV20-1 to TRBJ1-2, with D possibly matching TRBD1 (6 bases). Germline V gene data show CDR1 as DFQATT and CDR2 as SNEGSKA (reference sequence). The CDR3 totals 17 residues. V lost 0 bases to trimming and J lost 4 bases, with 21 bases between them.

This clonotype was detected a few times. The chain uses TRBV4-1 and TRBJ2-7; maybe TRBD2 (7 bases). With 3 bases removed from V and 7 bases from J, the gap between germline ends came to 22 bases. Per germline, CDR1 MGHRA and CDR2 YSYEKL. This CDR3 comprises 16 residues. CDR3 amino acids: CASSQYPEGGYNEQYF. CDR3 nucleotide sequence: TGCGCCAGCAGCCAGTACCCTGAGGGGGGGTACAATGAGCAGTACTTC.

V is TRBV20-1 and J is TRBJ1-1; no reliable D call. The germline CDR1 and CDR2 sequences are DFQATT and SNEGSKA (reference sequence). V shed 4 bases and J shed 3 bases, with 18 bases lying between them. The CDR3 has 15 residues. CDR3 nucleotide sequence: TGCAGTGCTAAGGACCCTCTGAAAAGGGACACTGAAGCTTTCTTT. This sequence encodes CSAKDPLKRDTEAFF.

For this clonotype: The junction departs from germline at one end; a sequencing error may be responsible. The chain links TRBV29-1 to TRBJ2-5, with D maybe TRBD2 (5 bases). Germline assignment: CDR1 SQVTM and CDR2 ANQGSEA. CDR3 length: 14 residues. CDR3 region: CSVGSLIVGETEYF. The CDR3 DNA reads TGCAGCGTTGGGTCGCTCATCGTGGGAGAGACCGAGTACTTC.

CDR3 bases: TGTGCCAGCTCAGCTACGGGACTAGCGGGGGCCTACAATGAGCAGTTCTTC. This sequence encodes CASSATGLAGAYNEQFF. The rearrangement links TRBV18 to TRBJ2-1, with 14 bases fitting TRBD2. The length of the CDR3 is 17 residues. Germline lookup yields CDR1 KGHSH and CDR2 LQKENI. The junction had 5 bases not matched to a gene; V was cut back by 5 bases and J by 2 bases.